This T cell receptor beta chain derives from a study of patients and donors after allogeneic stem cell transplantation. TCRdb reanalysed the RT-PCR reads using MiXCR and keeps one entry per CDR3 protein. The data hold about 90,000 distinct CDR3 sequences, with roughly 50% observed a single time. The ends were cut back, 5 bases at V and 0 bases at J, with 13 bases in the middle. The CDR3 totals 15 residues. Germline V gives CDR1 MDHEN, CDR2 SYDVKM. This chain connects TRBV28 to TRBJ1-1; D unresolved. The clonotype comes from a human donor who was either an allogeneic HSCT recipient or a stem cell or donor lymphocyte infusion donor (not recorded which). It is not recorded whose cells these are; they may come from a transplant donor. The sequencing sample was made of blood, either unsorted or a sorted T cell fraction (not recorded which). DNA for the CDR3: TGTGCCAGCAGTCTCGGACGGCGATTGAACACTGAAGCTTTCTTT. Protein: CASSLGRRLNTEAFF.